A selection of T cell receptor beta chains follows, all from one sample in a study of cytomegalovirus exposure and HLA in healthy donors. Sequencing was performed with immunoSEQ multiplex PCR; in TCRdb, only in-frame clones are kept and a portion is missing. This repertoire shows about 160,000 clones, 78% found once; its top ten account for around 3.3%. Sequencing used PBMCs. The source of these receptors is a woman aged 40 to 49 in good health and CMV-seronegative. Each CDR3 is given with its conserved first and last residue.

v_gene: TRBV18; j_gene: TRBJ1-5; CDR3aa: CASSQETGSNQPQHF
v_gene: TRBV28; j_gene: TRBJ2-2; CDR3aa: CASSSPGPGELFF
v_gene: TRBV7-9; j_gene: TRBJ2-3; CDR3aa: CASSLFGHDTQYF
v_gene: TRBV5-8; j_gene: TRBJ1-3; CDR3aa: CASSFGGTGNTIYF
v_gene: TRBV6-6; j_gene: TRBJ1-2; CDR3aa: CASREPGQGTWGYTF
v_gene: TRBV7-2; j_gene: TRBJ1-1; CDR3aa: CASSSGQLNTEAFF
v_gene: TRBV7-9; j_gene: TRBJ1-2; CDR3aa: CASSLAGAGENYGYTF
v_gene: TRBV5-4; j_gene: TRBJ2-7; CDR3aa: CASSLLFAGSGSYEQYF
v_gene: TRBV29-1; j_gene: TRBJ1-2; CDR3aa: CSETGKGGYTF
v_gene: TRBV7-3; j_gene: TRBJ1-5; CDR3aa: CASSPQQGQPQHF
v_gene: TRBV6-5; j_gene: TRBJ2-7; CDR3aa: CASSYSVQGGEQYF
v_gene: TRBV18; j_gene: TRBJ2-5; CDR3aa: CASLISRDRKETQYF
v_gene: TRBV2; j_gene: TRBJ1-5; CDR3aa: CASRGQGAGPQHF
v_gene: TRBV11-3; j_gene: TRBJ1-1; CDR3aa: CASSPPDWEDTEAFF
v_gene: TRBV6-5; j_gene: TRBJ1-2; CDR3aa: CASNPGGIRYGYTF
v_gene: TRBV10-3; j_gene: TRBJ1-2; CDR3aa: CATGGNYGYTF
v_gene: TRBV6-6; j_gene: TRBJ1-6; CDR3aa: CASSYGGQYNSPLHF
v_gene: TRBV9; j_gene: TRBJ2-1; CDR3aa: CASSPRGSGGTNEQFF
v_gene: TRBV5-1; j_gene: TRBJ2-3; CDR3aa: CASSLYGLDTDTQYF
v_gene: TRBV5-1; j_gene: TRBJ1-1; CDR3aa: CASADPGRESTEAFF
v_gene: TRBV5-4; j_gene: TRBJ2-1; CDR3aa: CASSLGAVQGYNEQFF
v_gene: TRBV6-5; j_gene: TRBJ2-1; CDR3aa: CASSYMPSGVEQFF
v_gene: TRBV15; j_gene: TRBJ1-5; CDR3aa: CATSRRDYSNQPQHF
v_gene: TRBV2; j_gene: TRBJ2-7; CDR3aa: CASSADRGDYEQYF
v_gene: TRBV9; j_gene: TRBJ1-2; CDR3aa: CASSVGQYYGYTF
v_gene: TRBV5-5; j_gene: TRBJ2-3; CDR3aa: CASTFFISDTQYF
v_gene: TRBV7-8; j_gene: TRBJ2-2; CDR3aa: CASSLDRVKLTGELFF
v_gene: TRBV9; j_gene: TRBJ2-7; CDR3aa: CASSSRGGANYEQYF
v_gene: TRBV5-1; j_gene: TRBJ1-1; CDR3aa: CASTPIREGNTEAFF
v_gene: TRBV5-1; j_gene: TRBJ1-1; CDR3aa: CASSLGLADVNTEAFF
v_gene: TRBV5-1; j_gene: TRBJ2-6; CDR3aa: CASSLAVWGQIGSGANVLTF
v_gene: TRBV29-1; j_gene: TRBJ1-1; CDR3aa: CSVVYSGAFF
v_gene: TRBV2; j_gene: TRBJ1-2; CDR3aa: CASAQGAYGYTF
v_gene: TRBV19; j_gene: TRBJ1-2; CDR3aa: CASSVYRGRTLYGYTF
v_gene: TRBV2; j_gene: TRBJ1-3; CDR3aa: CASSQDSGNTIYF
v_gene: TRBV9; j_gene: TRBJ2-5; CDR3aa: CASSDPLTSGKETQYF
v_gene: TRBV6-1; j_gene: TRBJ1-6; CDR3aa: CASSEWHIYSPLHF